The clone carrying this T cell receptor beta chain was recorded a few times. With a J-beta primer mix and a sample-barcoded 5' primer, a second PCR ran roughly 6 to 11 cycles. TCRdb processed the 5' RACE reads anew with MiXCR; each CDR3 protein has one entry. This sample yields 1,800,000 or so distinct CDR3 sequences, of which around 42% are seen a single time; roughly 24% belongs to the top ten. V was cut by 3 bases and J by 2 bases, with 9 bases left in between. Per the germline V gene, CDR1 is SQVTM and CDR2 is ANQGSEA. The CDR3 runs 13 residues. This entry is derived from a study of blood T cells in healthy people across ages.

Sequences were obtained from blood. The clonotype originates from a human donor in good health. The chain couples TRBV29-1 to TRBJ2-3; D remains ambiguous. The CDR3 bases are TGCAGCGTTGAGAGCAGACCCACAGATACGCAGTATTTT. Translation: CSVESRPTDTQYF.